Shown below are 6 T cell receptor beta chains from a single sample sequenced in a study of blood T cell repertoires in COVID-19. Profiling relied on immunoSEQ multiplex PCR, and the TCRdb table lists in-frame clones only, not all of them. The data contain more than 85,000 clones, 70% to 90% of them seen just once; the ten biggest clones take up around 4.8%. The sequencing sample was made of peripheral blood. Source of these receptors: a human donor in a cohort sampled during active COVID-19.

The chain employs TRBV7-3 and TRBJ1-3; D is unresolved. V lost 2 bases, J lost 0 bases, and 5 bases lay in between. The CDR3 covers 14 residues. CDR1 is SGHTA and CDR2 is FQGTGA in the germline V gene. The CDR3 bases are TGTGCCAGCAGCTTATCTTCCTCTGGAAACACCATATATTTT. This codes for CASSLSSSGNTIYF.

The rearrangement uses TRBV6-5 and TRBJ1-1, with D tentatively TRBD1 (6 bases). V gave up 4 bases and J gave up 5 bases, with 11 bases separating them. The CDR3 is made up of 13 amino acids. CDR1 and CDR2 (germline): MNHEY, SVGAGI. CDR3 nucleotides: TGTGCCAGCAGTTCCACAGGGAGTACTGAAGCTTTCTTT. This encodes CASSSTGSTEAFF.

The rearrangement joins TRBV7-3 to TRBJ2-3, with 7 bases fitting TRBD1. Germline V CDR1 and CDR2: SGHTA, FQGTGA. Trimming removed 4 bases from V and 4 bases from J; junction bases left unmatched: 5. The CDR3 is 14 amino acids. The CDR3 sequence is CASSYAGGADTQYF. As DNA, the CDR3 is TGTGCCAGCAGCTACGCAGGGGGAGCAGATACGCAGTATTTT.

This clone was observed a single time. This chain links TRBV4-1 with TRBJ2-7; 9 nucleotides line up with TRBD1. This CDR3 has 15 residues. V lost 1 base to trimming and J lost 4 bases; unmatched junction nucleotides: 5. CDR1 and CDR2 (germline): MGHRA, YSYEKL. The CDR3 DNA reads as TGCGCCAGCAGCCAAGTTGACAGGGGGAGTTACGAGCAGTACTTC. It yields the protein CASSQVDRGSYEQYF.

The chain carries TRBV9 and TRBJ2-7; 7 positions agree with TRBD2. V trimming: 1 base; J trimming: 2 bases; junction bases outside the gene matches: 9. The germline V gene has CDR1 SGDLS and CDR2 YYNGEE. CDR3 size: 16 residues. In DNA form, the CDR3 reads TGTGCCAGCAGCGTATCAGGCGGGACTACAACCTACGAGCAGTACTTC. Translated, it gives CASSVSGGTTTYEQYF.

The chain couples TRBV9 to TRBJ1-5, with D possibly being TRBD1 (5 bases). Germline V gene lookup returns CDR1 SGDLS and CDR2 YYNGEE. V gave up 0 bases and J gave up 4 bases, with 14 bases separating them. This CDR3 contains 16 residues. In DNA form, the CDR3 reads TGTGCCAGCAGCGTAGACGGGACGGGGGGAAATCAGCCCCAGCATTTT. Amino acid sequence: CASSVDGTGGNQPQHF.